This TCR beta chain was captured by sequencing in a study of a mutant IDH1 vaccine in newly diagnosed glioma. Turning to the study itself: Each patient was administered eight vaccinations, scheduled in weeks 1, 3, 5, 7, 11, 15, 19 and 23. Patients under treatment included around 60% males and approximately 38% females and had a mean age of approximately 43 years.

With regard to this clone: Its antigen is not known.

J lost 2 bases, V lost 6 bases, and 6 bases had no gene match. The CDR3 is 13 amino acids. Germline assignment: CDR1 GTSNPN and CDR2 SVGIG (reference sequence). Libraries were prepared by immunoSEQ multiplex PCR; TCRdb keeps only in-frame clonotypes and omits some of them. The sample gives about 53,000 clones, about 81% of which show up once; roughly 8.4% is in the top ten. As for time point: week 23, last vaccination. In the vaccine, a single dose held 300 ug of the mutant IDH1 20-mer peptide, along with topical imiquimod. Tumors from donors were new WHO grade 3 or 4 IDH1-mutant astrocytomas with ATRX loss.

The source is a woman in her forties with glioma. Some clones in this sample may be carry-over from other donors' samples. The V call is TRBV30, the J call TRBJ2-7; TRBD2 matches at 8 bases. Sequences were derived from PBMCs, sampled from a glioma patient whose treatment included an IDH1 peptide vaccine. The CDR3 DNA reads TGTGCCTGCCGGGGGGGGACGGCCTACGAGCAGTACTTC. This codes for CACRGGTAYEQYF. Supplemented by reference TRBV30 and TRBJ2-7, the full variable domain reads SQTIHQWPATLVQPVGSPLSLECTVEGTSNPNLYWYRQAAGRGLQLLFYSVGIGQISSEVPQNLSASRPQDRQFILSSKKLLLSDSGFYLCACRGGTAYEQYFGPGTRLTVT.